What follows are 29 T cell receptor beta chains derived from one specimen sequenced in a study of blood T cell repertoires in COVID-19. Produced via immunoSEQ multiplex PCR; TCRdb's table is partial and in-frame only. The data contain 50,000 to 55,000 clones, about 90% of them singletons. Material for sequencing was peripheral blood. These receptor sequences come from a human donor with active COVID-19. The donor label of this sample is uncertain.

This clone was seen a single time. The rearrangement uses TRBV6-5 and TRBJ1-3, with D possibly matching TRBD1 (6 bases). The CDR3 is 14 amino acids. Trimming pared 4 bases from V and 0 bases from J, leaving 7 bases between. The germline gives CDR1 MNHEY, CDR2 SVGAGI. In DNA form, the CDR3 reads TGTGCCAGCAGTTTCAGGGGCTCTGGAAACACCATATATTTT. Its translation is CASSFRGSGNTIYF.

This chain links TRBV19 with TRBJ2-1; 7 bases match TRBD2. V was clipped by 6 bases and J by 4 bases; unmatched bases: 15. The length of the CDR3 is 17 residues. The germline CDR1 and CDR2 sequences are LNHDA and SQIVND (reference sequence). The CDR3 region is CASSAGGYGLYYNEQFF. Written as DNA, the CDR3 is TGTGCCAGTAGCGCCGGGGGGTACGGACTTTATTACAATGAGCAGTTCTTC.

DNA for the CDR3: TGTGCCAGCAGCTACGGGGAGAGTGAGCAGTTCTTC. Its protein product is CASSYGESEQFF. This sequence joins TRBV9 and TRBJ2-1; D is perhaps TRBD2 (5 bases). The CDR3 is 12 amino acids. CDR1 SGDLS and CDR2 YYNGEE come from the germline V gene. Between the trimmed V and J ends, which lost 4 bases and 9 bases, there was a span of 11 bases.

The CDR3 loop reads CASSRMGAQETQYF. DNA for the CDR3: TGTGCCAGCAGCCGTATGGGGGCCCAAGAGACCCAGTACTTC. The genes are TRBV7-9 and TRBJ2-5, with a tentative D call TRBD1 (6 bases). The CDR3 is 14 amino acids. The V gene's germline CDR1 is SEHNR and CDR2 FQNEAQ (reference sequence). Between the trimmed V and J ends, which lost 5 bases and 1 base, there was a span of 11 bases.

V gene TRBV7-6 combines with J gene TRBJ2-2; D not certain. V was shortened by 2 bases and J by 5 bases, with 18 bases between the two germline ends. The CDR3 sequence is 17 residues long. The germline CDR1 and CDR2 sequences are SGHVS and FNYEAQ. As DNA, the CDR3 is TGTGCCAGCAGCTTACCTACAACCTTCGGAGTGACCGGGGAGCTGTTTTTT. It specifies CASSLPTTFGVTGELFF. Supplemented by reference TRBV7-6 and TRBJ2-2, the full variable domain reads GAGVSQSPRYKVTKRGQDVALRCDPISGHVSLYWYRQALGQGPEFLTYFNYEAQQDKSGLPNDRFSAERPEGSISTLTIQRTEQRDSAMYRCASSLPTTFGVTGELFFGEGSRLTVL.

The CDR3 DNA follows: TGTGCCAAGACAGAGGTTAGGAACACTGAAGCTTTCTTT. Protein: CAKTEVRNTEAFF. The V and J genes are TRBV7-2 and TRBJ1-1; D may be TRBD1 (5 bases). Germline CDR1 is SGHTA and CDR2 is FQGNSA. V was trimmed by 10 bases and J by 1 base, leaving 13 bases between them. The CDR3 totals 13 residues.

The DNA of the CDR3 is TGTGCCAGCTCCCGTTCCCAGGGGGAGACCCAGTACTTC. Its protein product is CASSRSQGETQYF. The chain is built from TRBV6-5 and TRBJ2-5, with a possible D match to TRBD1 (6 bases). Between the trimmed V and J ends, which lost 8 bases and 5 bases, there was a span of 15 bases. The germline gives CDR1 MNHEY, CDR2 SVGAGI. The CDR3 loop spans 13 amino acids.

The rearrangement joins TRBV18 to TRBJ1-6; D ambiguous. This CDR3 contains 14 residues. V gave up 3 bases and J gave up 6 bases, with 9 bases separating them. In germline, CDR1 is KGHSH, CDR2 LQKENI. CDR3 residues: CASSPGRSNSPLHF. Here the CDR3 DNA reads TGTGCCAGCTCACCCGGGAGAAGTAATTCACCCCTCCACTTT. Together with reference TRBV18 and TRBJ1-6, the CDR3 gives the full variable domain: NAGVMQNPRHLVRRRGQEARLRCSPMKGHSHVYWYRQLPEEGLKFMVYLQKENIIDESGMPKERFSAEFPKEGPSILRIQQVVRGDSAAYFCASSPGRSNSPLHFGNGTRLTVT.

The chain is built from TRBV7-2 and TRBJ1-6; no clear D. V lost 3 bases, J lost 10 bases, and 10 bases lay in between. Germline CDR1 and CDR2: SGHTA and FQGNSA. The CDR3 is made up of 13 amino acids. Here the CDR3 reads CASSFTGKSPLHF. CDR3 nucleotide sequence: TGTGCCAGCAGCTTCACGGGAAAGTCACCCCTCCACTTT.

V is TRBV29-1 and J is TRBJ2-1; 8 bases agree with TRBD2. The junction had 4 bases not matched to a gene; V was cut back by 4 bases and J by 2 bases. Germline loops: CDR1 SQVTM, CDR2 ANQGSEA. This CDR3 region has 14 residues. The CDR3 DNA follows: TGCAGCGTTGGAGGCGGGGGGACCTACAATGAGCAGTTCTTC. This translates into CSVGGGGTYNEQFF.

This clone was recorded once. The chain carries TRBV28 and TRBJ1-5; TRBD1 is a possible D gene (6 bases). The V gene lost 6 bases and the J gene lost 5 bases, with 14 bases spanning the gap. CDR3 length equals 14 residues. Germline values: CDR1 MDHEN, CDR2 SYDVKM. Here the CDR3 DNA reads TGTGCCAGCAGGACCGGGACAACTTATCAGCCCCAGCATTTT. Its translation: CASRTGTTYQPQHF.

This sequence joins TRBV19 and TRBJ2-2; D remains unclear. CDR3 size: 15 residues. V was cut by 7 bases and J by 1 base, with 13 bases left in between. Per the germline V gene, CDR1 is LNHDA and CDR2 is SQIVND (reference sequence). CDR3 residues: CASKTAFLNTGELFF. The CDR3 DNA reads TGTGCCAGTAAGACTGCATTTTTGAACACCGGGGAGCTGTTTTTT.

This clone was detected only once. The chain uses TRBV18 and TRBJ2-7; perhaps TRBD2 as D (5 bases). In germline, CDR1 is KGHSH, CDR2 LQKENI. Trimming shortened V by 0 bases and J by 6 bases, and 18 bases separated the two germline ends. The CDR3 has 16 amino acids. Here the CDR3 DNA reads TGTGCCAGCTCACCACCGGAGACAACCATTCGGGGCGAGCAGTACTTC. Translating gives CASSPPETTIRGEQYF.

This chain connects TRBV4-2 to TRBJ2-1; 13 nucleotides agree with TRBD2. The germline CDR1 and CDR2 sequences are LGHNA and YNFKEQ. The CDR3 is 15 residues long. The trim removed 2 bases at V and 12 bases at J, leaving 7 bases unmatched. CDR3 coding DNA: TGTGCCAGCAGCCAAACTAGCGGGGGGGCCTTAGGGCAGTTCTTC. Translation gives CASSQTSGGALGQFF.

This clone has just a few counts. This rearrangement joins TRBV27 to TRBJ2-2, with D unresolved. V was trimmed by 2 bases and J by 7 bases, leaving 8 bases between them. The germline gives CDR1 MNHEY, CDR2 SMNVEV (reference sequence). CDR3 size: 13 residues. The CDR3 DNA follows: TGTGCCAGCAGTTTACGGTGGAGCGGGGAGCTGTTTTTT. It encodes CASSLRWSGELFF.

J is TRBJ1-1 and V is TRBV6-6; TRBD1 agrees at 8 bases. Trimming cost V 4 bases and J 2 bases; bases outside gene matches: 6. The germline gives CDR1 MNHNY, CDR2 SVGAGI (reference sequence). CDR3 length: 15 amino acids. The CDR3 DNA is TGTGCCAGCAGTTCCCGGGACAGGCACAACACTGAAGCTTTCTTT. Translation gives CASSSRDRHNTEAFF.

This sequence joins TRBV5-1 and TRBJ2-7; 7 bases are a match to TRBD1. Trimming at V came to 4 bases and at J to 0 bases, leaving 7 bases not matched to a gene. Germline CDR1 SGHRS, CDR2 YFSETQ. The CDR3 covers 15 residues. As DNA, the CDR3 is TGCGCCAGCAGCATCCAACAGGGGATCTCCTACGAGCAGTACTTC. Encoded protein: CASSIQQGISYEQYF.

The V and J genes are TRBV19 and TRBJ1-5; TRBD1 matches at 8 bases. CDR3 length: 15 residues. Trimming took 2 bases from V and 5 from J; bases not matched to a gene: 5. Germline CDR1 and CDR2: LNHDA and SQIVND (reference sequence). The DNA for the CDR3 is TGTGCCAGTAGTATAACAGGGGGTTTGTATCAGCCCCAGCATTTT. It is translated as CASSITGGLYQPQHF.

The chain has TRBV4-2 and TRBJ2-3; 7 bases line up with TRBD2. V shed 1 base, J shed 4 bases, and the junction held 5 bases outside the gene matches. Germline V CDR1 and CDR2: LGHNA, YNFKEQ. This CDR3 spans 15 amino acids. This CDR3 reads CASSQVGTMSDTQYF. CDR3 coding DNA: TGTGCCAGCAGCCAAGTCGGGACTATGTCAGATACGCAGTATTTT.

The V call is TRBV24-1, the J call TRBJ2-1; 10 positions agree with TRBD1. CDR3 length: 14 residues. The V and J ends lost 9 bases and 7 bases, in that order; junction bases with no gene match: 8. The germline V gene encodes CDR1 KGHDR and CDR2 SFDVKD. The CDR3 sequence: CATSGGQGNNEQFF. In nucleotides, the CDR3 is TGTGCCACCTCCGGGGGACAGGGGAATAATGAGCAGTTCTTC.

The chain is built from TRBV4-2 and TRBJ2-2; no firm D call. The CDR3 consists of 15 residues. V lost 1 base to trimming and J lost 3 bases, with 9 bases between them. Germline V gene data show CDR1 as LGHNA and CDR2 as YNFKEQ. The CDR3 loop reads CASSQVSEDTGELFF. CDR3 nucleotides: TGTGCCAGCAGCCAAGTGTCCGAGGACACCGGGGAGCTGTTTTTT.

The CDR3 DNA reads TGTGCCAGCAGCTACAGGACTAGCGGGGGAGCTGGGGCCAACGTCCTGACTTTC. Its protein is CASSYRTSGGAGANVLTF. The chain is built from TRBV7-2 and TRBJ2-6; 13 positions agree with TRBD2. The CDR3 runs to 18 residues. Germline lookup yields CDR1 SGHTA and CDR2 FQGNSA. V lost 4 bases, J lost 2 bases, and 5 bases stayed unmatched.

V and J are TRBV10-1 and TRBJ2-2; TRBD2 agrees at 7 bases. Unmatched junction bases numbered 0, after V lost 4 bases and J lost 1 base. This CDR3 is built from 14 residues. CDR1 and CDR2 from the germline V gene are WNHNN and SYGVQD (reference sequence). CDR3 in DNA: TGCGCCAGCAGTGCTAGCGGGAACACCGGGGAGCTGTTTTTT. Translating it yields CASSASGNTGELFF.

This sequence joins TRBV9 and TRBJ1-6; 10 nucleotides agree with TRBD1. Germline V gene sequence: CDR1 SGDLS, CDR2 YYNGEE. V was clipped by 4 bases and J by 7 bases; unmatched bases: 5. The CDR3 is made up of 15 amino acids. The CDR3 spells CASSSGTGANSPLHF. CDR3 coding DNA: TGTGCCAGCAGCTCGGGGACAGGGGCGAATTCACCCCTCCACTTT.

The CDR3 DNA reads TGTGCCAGCAGCTCGGGACAGGGGATATGGACCTTC. Translated: CASSSGQGIWTF. The rearrangement joins TRBV7-2 to TRBJ1-2, with TRBD1 matching over 10 bases. The CDR3 has 12 residues. Germline CDR1 and CDR2: SGHTA and FQGNSA. Trimming took 4 bases from V and 14 from J; bases not matched to a gene: 7.

The gene calls are TRBV6-2 or TRBV6-3 and TRBJ2-7, with D tentatively TRBD1 (6 bases). From germline, CDR1 is MNHEY and CDR2 SVGEGT. V was trimmed by 5 bases and J by 4 bases, leaving 12 bases between them. The CDR3 spans 13 residues. CDR3 residues: CASSPFDRYEQYF. The CDR3 DNA is TGTGCCAGCAGTCCCTTCGACAGGTACGAGCAGTACTTC.

The gene calls are TRBV7-2 and TRBJ1-1; no definite D call. Trimming pared 3 bases from V and 0 bases from J, leaving 11 bases between. CDR1 is SGHTA, CDR2 FQGNSA, per germline. The CDR3 is 15 amino acids. Written as DNA, the CDR3 is TGTGCCAGCAGCTTCTCCTCCCCTATGAACACTGAAGCTTTCTTT. Translation: CASSFSSPMNTEAFF.

The chain has TRBV6-6 and TRBJ1-2; D is perhaps TRBD1 (6 bases). In germline, CDR1 is MNHNY, CDR2 SVGAGI (reference sequence). The CDR3 is 16 amino acids. The germline V and J ends were trimmed by 0 bases and 8 bases, with 19 bases remaining between them. CDR3 sequence: CASSYSTGGASRGYTF. The CDR3 DNA reads as TGTGCCAGCAGTTACTCGACTGGGGGGGCGAGTCGGGGCTACACCTTC.

This rearrangement joins TRBV29-1 to TRBJ2-1, with 8 bases lining up with TRBD1. CDR1 and CDR2 from the germline V gene are SQVTM and ANQGSEA. The junction had 3 bases not matched to a gene; V was cut back by 0 bases and J by 14 bases. This CDR3 contains 11 residues. CDR3 DNA sequence: TGCAGCGTTGAAGAGGGACAGGCGGAGTTCTTC. Protein: CSVEEGQAEFF.